The clone carrying this TCR beta chain was observed at least ten times. No antigen is known for it. The source of the sample is a study of T cells in Graves' hyperthyroidism and ophthalmopathy. Study-wide results and limits: For ophthalmopathy, model prediction preceded onset by a median roughly 6.5 months. In blood, most of the thyroid clonotypes expanded above 0.001 were also present.

TCR beta CDR3 regions were amplified from RNA transcripts. A first-round RT-PCR of the TCR CDR3 used the HTBI primer set. TCRdb itself ran the multiplex PCR reads through MiXCR, one entry per CDR3 protein. The sample has hundreds of thousands of distinct CDR3 sequences, approximately 15% seen once. The CDR3 length is 13 residues. Germline values: CDR1 KGHSH, CDR2 LQKENI. Trimming stripped 6 bases from V and 11 bases from J, with 19 bases between. This rearrangement joins TRBV18 to TRBJ1-1, with D possibly TRBD1 on 5 matching bases. This sequence originates from a woman aged 40 to 50 with Graves' ophthalmopathy. The sample consisted of blood. The CDR3 DNA reads TGTGCCAGCTCGTCCGATCAGGGAGATGAGGCTTTCTTT. It yields the protein CASSSDQGDEAFF.